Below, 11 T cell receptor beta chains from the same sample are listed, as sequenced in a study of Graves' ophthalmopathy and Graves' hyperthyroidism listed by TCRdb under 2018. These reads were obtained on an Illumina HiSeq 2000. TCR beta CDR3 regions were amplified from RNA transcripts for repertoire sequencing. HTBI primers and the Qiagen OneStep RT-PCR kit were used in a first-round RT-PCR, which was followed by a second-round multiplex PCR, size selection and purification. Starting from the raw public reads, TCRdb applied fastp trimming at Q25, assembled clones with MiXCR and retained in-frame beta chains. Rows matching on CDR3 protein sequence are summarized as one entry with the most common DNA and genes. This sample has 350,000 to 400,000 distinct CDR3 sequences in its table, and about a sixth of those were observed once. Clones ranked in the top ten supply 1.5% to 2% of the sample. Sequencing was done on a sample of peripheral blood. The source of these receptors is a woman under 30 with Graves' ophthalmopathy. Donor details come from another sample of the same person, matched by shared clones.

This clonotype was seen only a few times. CDR3 in amino acids: CASSFRREGHETQYF. The DNA for the CDR3 is TGTGCCAGCAGTTTCCGACGGGAGGGCCACGAGACCCAGTACTTC. The chain links TRBV28 to TRBJ2-5, with 8 bases fitting TRBD2. Germline CDR1 is MDHEN and CDR2 is SYDVKM. V was clipped by 3 bases and J by 5 bases; unmatched bases: 8. The CDR3 totals 15 residues.

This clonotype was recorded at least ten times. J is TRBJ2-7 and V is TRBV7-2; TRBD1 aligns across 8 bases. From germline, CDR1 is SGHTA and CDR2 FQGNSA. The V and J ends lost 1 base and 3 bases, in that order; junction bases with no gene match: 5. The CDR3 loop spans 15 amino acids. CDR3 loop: CASSLEGTGVYEQYF. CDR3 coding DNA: TGTGCCAGCAGCTTAGAGGGGACAGGTGTCTACGAGCAGTACTTC.

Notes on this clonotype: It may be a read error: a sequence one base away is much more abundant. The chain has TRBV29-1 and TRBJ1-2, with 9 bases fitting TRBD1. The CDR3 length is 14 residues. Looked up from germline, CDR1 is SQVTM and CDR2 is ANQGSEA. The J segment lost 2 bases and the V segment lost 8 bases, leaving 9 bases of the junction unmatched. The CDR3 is CSSGDRDRNYGYTF. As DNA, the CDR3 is TGCAGCTCGGGGGACAGGGACCGGAACTATGGCTACACCTTC.

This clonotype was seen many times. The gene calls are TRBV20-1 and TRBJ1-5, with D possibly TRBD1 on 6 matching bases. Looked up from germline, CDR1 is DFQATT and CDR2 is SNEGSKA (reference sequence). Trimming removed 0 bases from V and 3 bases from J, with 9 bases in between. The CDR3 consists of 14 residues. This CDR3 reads CSAREAGVNQPQHF. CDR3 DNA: TGCAGTGCTAGAGAGGCAGGGGTCAATCAGCCCCAGCATTTT.

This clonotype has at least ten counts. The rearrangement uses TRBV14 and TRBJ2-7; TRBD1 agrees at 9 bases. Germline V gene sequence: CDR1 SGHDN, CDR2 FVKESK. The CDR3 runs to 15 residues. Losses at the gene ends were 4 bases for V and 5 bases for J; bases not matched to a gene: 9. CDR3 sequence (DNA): TGTGCCAGCAGCCTAGTACAGGGGGCTCCTCACGAGCAGTACTTC. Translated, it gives CASSLVQGAPHEQYF. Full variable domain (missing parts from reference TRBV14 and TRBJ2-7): EAGVTQFPSHSVIEKGQTVTLRCDPISGHDNLYWYRRVMGKEIKFLLHFVKESKQDESGMPNNRFLAERTGGTYSTLKVQPAELEDSGVYFCASSLVQGAPHEQYFGPGTRLTVT.

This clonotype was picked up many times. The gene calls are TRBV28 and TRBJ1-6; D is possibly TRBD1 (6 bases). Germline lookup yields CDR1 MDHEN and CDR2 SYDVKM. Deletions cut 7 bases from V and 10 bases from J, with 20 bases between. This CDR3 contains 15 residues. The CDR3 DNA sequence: TGTGCCAGCAACCCCATGAGGGGGGCTGGGTCACCCCTCCACTTT. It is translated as CASNPMRGAGSPLHF.

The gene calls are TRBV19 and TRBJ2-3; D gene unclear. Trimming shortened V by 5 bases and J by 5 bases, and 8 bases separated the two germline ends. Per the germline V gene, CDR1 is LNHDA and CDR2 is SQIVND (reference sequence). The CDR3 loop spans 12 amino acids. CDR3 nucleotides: TGTGCCAGTAGTGTGGGTCTAGATACGCAGTATTTT. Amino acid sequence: CASSVGLDTQYF.

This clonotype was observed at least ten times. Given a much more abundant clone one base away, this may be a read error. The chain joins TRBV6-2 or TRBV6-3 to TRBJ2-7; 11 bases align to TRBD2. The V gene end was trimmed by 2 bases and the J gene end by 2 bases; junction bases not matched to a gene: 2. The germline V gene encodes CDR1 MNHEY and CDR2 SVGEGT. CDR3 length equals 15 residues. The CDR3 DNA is TGTGCCAGCAGTTACCCGGGACTAGCGGCCTACGAGCAGTACTTC. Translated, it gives CASSYPGLAAYEQYF.

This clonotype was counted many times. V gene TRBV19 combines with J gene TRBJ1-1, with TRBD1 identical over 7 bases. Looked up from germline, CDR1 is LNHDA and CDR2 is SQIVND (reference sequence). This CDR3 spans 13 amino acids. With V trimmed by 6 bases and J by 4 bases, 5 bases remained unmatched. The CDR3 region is CASSRTGATEAFF. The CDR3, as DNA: TGTGCCAGTAGCAGAACAGGGGCCACTGAAGCTTTCTTT. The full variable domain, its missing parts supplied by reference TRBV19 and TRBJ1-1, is DGGITQSPKYLFRKEGQNVTLSCEQNLNHDAMYWYRQDPGQGLRLIYYSQIVNDFQKGDIAEGYSVSREKKESFPLTVTSAQKNPTAFYLCASSRTGATEAFFGQGTRLTVV.

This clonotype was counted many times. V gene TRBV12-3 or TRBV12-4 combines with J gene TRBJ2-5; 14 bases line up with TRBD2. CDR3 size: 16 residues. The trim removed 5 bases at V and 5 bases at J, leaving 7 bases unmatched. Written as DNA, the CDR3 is TGTGCCAGCAGTCCAGGGACTAGCGGGAGTTGGGAGACCCAGTACTTC. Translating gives CASSPGTSGSWETQYF.

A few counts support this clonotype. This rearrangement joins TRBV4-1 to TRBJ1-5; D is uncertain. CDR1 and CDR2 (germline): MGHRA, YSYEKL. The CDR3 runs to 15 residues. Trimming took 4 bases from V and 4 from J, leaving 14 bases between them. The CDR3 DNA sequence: TGCGCCAGCAGCCCCCTTGGTCTAAGTAATCAGCCCCAGCATTTT. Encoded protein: CASSPLGLSNQPQHF.